This T cell receptor (beta chain) was recorded in a study of Graves' ophthalmopathy and Graves' hyperthyroidism (dated by TCRdb to the late 2010s). A note on the overall study: Peripheral blood was collected before any treatment was given, at the time of initial diagnosis. In several hyperthyroidism patients, the T-cell repertoires found in thyroid tissue were compared with those found in blood. After sampling, hyperthyroidism patients received methimazole starting at 30 mg daily, and ophthalmopathy patients received high-dose intravenous methylprednisolone. An independent validation cohort was composed of 18 hyperthyroidism patients and some 16 patients who later progressed from hyperthyroidism to ophthalmopathy. In total, 135 blood samples were TCR-sequenced: around 42 ophthalmopathy, some 72 hyperthyroidism and some 17 hyperthyroidism-to-ophthalmopathy patients. A discovery set of 100 patients (43 ophthalmopathy, around 57 stable hyperthyroidism) was enrolled to explore V-J signatures distinguishing ophthalmopathy from hyperthyroidism. The study used signatures of the TCR beta repertoire to tell Graves' ophthalmopathy apart from Graves' hyperthyroidism and to predict which patients would progress to ophthalmopathy. The 100 discovery patients were divided at random into training and test sets in a 7:3 ratio.

The paper as a whole reports these results and caveats: Most expanded thyroid clonotypes with a frequency above 0.001 also appeared in blood, which suggests that blood repertoires may reflect the immune response in the thyroid. In cross-validation, the 13-signature model distinguished ophthalmopathy from stable hyperthyroidism with 87.88% sensitivity and over 81% specificity, while in the test set the corresponding values were about 80% and 75%. No statistical method was used to predetermine the sample size, and group allocation was not hidden from the investigators. In validation, the model predicted ophthalmopathy progression with about 70% sensitivity and 72% to 80% specificity; 12 predicted patients were CT-confirmed with GO in a median of around 6 months.

Looking up the germline V gene (reference sequence) yields CDR1 GTSNPN and CDR2 SVGIG. The junction shows trimming of 0 bases on V and 5 bases on J, plus 8 bases between the germline ends. From cysteine to phenylalanine, the CDR3 is 13 amino acids long. Solely the CDR3 DNA is kept, with 39 bases framed from the first base. Hyperthyroidism was defined as stable when no progression to ophthalmopathy occurred within 18 months of follow-up. Hyperthyroidism patients were newly diagnosed, were aged 18 to 65 years, and had a disease duration under 2 months. Patients were excluded if they had other autoimmune diseases, uncontrolled infections, pregnancy or lactation. Clinical symptoms, serum thyroxine, TRAb, thyroid ultrasound and orbital computed tomography were used for diagnosis. Ficoll-Paque density gradient centrifugation was used to isolate PBMCs from approximately 10 ml of fresh peripheral blood. Total RNA was extracted with Trizol reagent and quality-checked on an Agilent 2100 Bioanalyzer.

This clonotype was picked up many times. What antigen it recognizes has not been identified. No much larger clone is present one base from it, and per-base qualities are unavailable. For repertoire sequencing, TCR beta CDR3 regions were amplified from RNA transcripts. A first-round RT-PCR used HTBI primers with the Qiagen OneStep RT-PCR kit, followed by a second-round multiplex PCR, size selection and purification. The libraries underwent paired-end sequencing with 100 bp reads on an Illumina HiSeq2000. The paper's processing steps were these. SOAPnuke was used to process the reads, throwing out any read that had adapters, had uncalled bases, had a mean Phred below 15, or lacked an exact constant-primer or identifier match. COPE v1.2.5 was used to merge high-quality paired reads. Each unique nucleotide sequence was treated as a clonotype, and MiTCR v1.1 was used to align the clonotypes to the IMGT TRB V, D and J references. The analysis was limited to V-J combinations with a frequency above 0.0001, which together covered more than 98% of repertoires. For each V-J combination, a TCR clonal expansion and chaos score was defined as F50 clonal expansion divided by the chaos observed in the TCRdist matrix. Features were reduced by Welch's t-statistics and random forest to some 13 V-J combinations, which fed a naive Bayes classifier. Thyroid-blood repertoire similarity was quantified with the Morisita-Horn index. TCRdb itself trimmed the public reads at Q25 with fastp, ran MiXCR and retained productive beta chains. A single entry per CDR3 protein holds the most common genes and DNA from its merged rows. None of the V and J calls come from the authors' own analysis; TCRdb made them. A total of about 620,000 distinct CDR3 sequences appear in this sample, 22% of them only once. The top ten hold approximately 7% of the sample.

Material: peripheral blood. The clonotype originates from a woman between 18 and 30 years old with stable Graves' hyperthyroidism. Some clones in this sample may be carry-over from other donors' samples. Donor details come from another sample of the same person, matched by shared clones. Rearrangement joined TRBV30 to TRBJ1-5, with the D segment identity uncertain. The DNA sequence is as follows: TGTGCCTGGAGTGTACCAGCGGATCAGCCCCAGCATTTT. Its protein is CAWSVPADQPQHF.